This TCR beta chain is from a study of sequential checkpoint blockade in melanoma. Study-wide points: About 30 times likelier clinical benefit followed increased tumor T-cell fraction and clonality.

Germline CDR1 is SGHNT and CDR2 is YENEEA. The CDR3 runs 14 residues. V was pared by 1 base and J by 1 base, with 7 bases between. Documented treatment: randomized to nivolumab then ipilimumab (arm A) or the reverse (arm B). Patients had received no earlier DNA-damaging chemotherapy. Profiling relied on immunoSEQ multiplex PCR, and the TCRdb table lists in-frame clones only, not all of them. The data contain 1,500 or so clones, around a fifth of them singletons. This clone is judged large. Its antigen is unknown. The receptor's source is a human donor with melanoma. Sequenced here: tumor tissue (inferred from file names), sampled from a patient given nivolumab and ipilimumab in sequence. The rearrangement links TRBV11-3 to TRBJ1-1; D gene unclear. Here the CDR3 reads CASSLVPGNTEAFF. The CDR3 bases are TGTGCCAGCAGCTTAGTCCCGGGGAACACTGAAGCTTTCTTT.